This TCR beta chain was sequenced for a study of T cell changes during pregnancy in multiple sclerosis. Generated by immunoSEQ multiplex PCR, the TCRdb table keeps only in-frame clones and is missing some. The sample has 40,000 to 55,000 clones, about 92% seen once. This receptor was identified in a female donor with multiple sclerosis, enrolled in a pregnancy study. The source was CD4+ T cells from peripheral blood mononuclear cells, collected in the third trimester of pregnancy.

The chain's CDR3 is CASSGRQGANEQYF. The DNA for the CDR3 is TGTGCCAGCAGCGGCAGACAGGGGGCCAACGAGCAGTACTTC. The V gene is TRBV9, the J gene TRBJ2-7, with 10 bases identical to TRBD1. This CDR3 is built from 14 residues. After removal of 3 bases from V and 5 bases from J, the junction contained 5 bases not matched to a gene. Germline values: CDR1 SGDLS, CDR2 YYNGEE.